This TCR beta chain was found in a study of T cells in localized non-small cell lung cancer. General study findings and limits: Without multi-region sequencing, intratumor heterogeneity could not be excluded. Researchers found a median approximately 55 of the top 100 tumor clones in adjacent lung. Uninvolved neighboring lung showed the greatest T cell clonality, exceeding tumor. Patients showing higher blood T cell density tended to see longer overall survival.

Generated by immunoSEQ multiplex PCR, the TCRdb table keeps only in-frame clones and is missing some. This repertoire shows about 36,000 clones, roughly nine tenths found once; its top ten account for less than 9.5%. Regarding this clone: The antigen remains undetermined.

CDR1 SGHDT and CDR2 YYEEEE come from the germline V gene. This CDR3 is 14 amino acids long. Trimming took 2 bases from V and 3 from J, leaving 11 bases between them. The sample consisted of peripheral blood, taken before any cancer treatment. V usage is TRBV5-6 and J usage is TRBJ1-1; D remains unclear. The TCR sequence derives from a woman aged 40 to 75 with stage I lung adenocarcinoma. The CDR3 DNA follows: TGTGCCAGCAGCTTAGGGTCCAGTCACACTGAAGCTTTCTTT. This codes for CASSLGSSHTEAFF.